This is a list of T cell receptor beta chains from one sample in a study of blood T cell repertoires in COVID-19. Method: immunoSEQ multiplex PCR; TCRdb's copy keeps in-frame clones and lacks some. The sample has tens of thousands of clones, approximately 80% seen once. The sequenced sample was peripheral blood. These receptors were obtained from a man aged 55 to 70 with acute or convalescent COVID-19. CDR3s include the opening cysteine and the closing phenylalanine or tryptophan.

CDR3 length	V gene	J gene	CDR3 protein
15	TRBV10-2	TRBJ1-6	CASTFRQGGNSPLHF
18	TRBV5-4	TRBJ2-3	CASSLVRTSGGSTDTQYF
12	TRBV6-5	TRBJ1-2	CATSGISYGYTF
15	TRBV19	TRBJ1-5	CATQDRGLDNQPQHF
14	TRBV10-2	TRBJ2-7	CASSDLLASYEQYF
11	TRBV10-3	TRBJ2-1	CAIGGGNEQFF
13	TRBV27	TRBJ2-1	CASSFLRGNEQFF
14	TRBV7-3	TRBJ2-7	CASSIGTSKGEQYF
12	TRBV11-2	TRBJ2-1	CASSLGAGEQFF
14	TRBV30	TRBJ1-1	CAWSGGQLNTEAFF
16	TRBV12-5	TRBJ2-7	CASGLVIGGQRYEQYF
12	TRBV28	TRBJ1-1	CASKTGFTEAFF
16	TRBV5-5	TRBJ1-2	CASSFTGDPSSYGYTF
16	TRBV7-6	TRBJ2-3	CASSLRGQGITDTQYF
14	TRBV15	TRBJ1-4	CATSVDRGAYELFF
12	TRBV2	TRBJ2-7	CASSKGSYEQYF
14	TRBV28	TRBJ2-1	CASVPGLADNEQFF
14	TRBV5-6	TRBJ2-7	CASSKIQGAWEQYF
15	TRBV5-4	TRBJ2-2	CASSPSGSDTGELFF
11	TRBV29-1	TRBJ1-1	CSVKLSSEAFF
16	TRBV20-1	TRBJ1-5	CSASGDGTGKIQPQHF
15	TRBV19	TRBJ2-2	CATATGGQNTGELFF
11	TRBV18	TRBJ2-3	CASSLSDTQYF
15	TRBV29-1	TRBJ2-1	CSVHSGGAAYNEQFF
13	TRBV30	TRBJ2-2	CAWSVGAAGELFF
12	TRBV29-1	TRBJ2-2	CSADRGPGELFF
15	TRBV6-5	TRBJ2-1	CASSLLAYTDNEQFF
12	TRBV30	TRBJ2-1	CAWSVIGNEQFF
14	TRBV6-5	TRBJ1-1	CASKAGTGVVEAFF
13	TRBV7-2	TRBJ2-2	CASTPTGVGELFF
14	TRBV10-3	TRBJ1-2	CAISESGSNYGYTF
15	TRBV11-3	TRBJ2-2	CASSPAGTITGELFF
15	TRBV19	TRBJ1-5	CASSIDGSWNQPQHF
16	TRBV7-2	TRBJ2-5	CASSLGLAGGGETQYF
15	TRBV19	TRBJ1-5	CASSRPDRGDQPQHF